Presented here are 14 T cell receptor beta chains from one specimen sequenced in a study of control samples from healthy donors and cancer patients. Libraries were prepared by immunoSEQ multiplex PCR; TCRdb keeps only in-frame clonotypes and omits some of them. In the table there are under 150,000 clones, around nine tenths of which are singletons. Specimen: blood. Receptors were obtained from a man between 40 and 49 years old in good health.

The rearrangement joins TRBV9 to TRBJ2-3, with D unclear. The V and J ends lost 2 bases and 1 base respectively, with 17 bases between them. Germline assignment: CDR1 SGDLS and CDR2 YYNGEE. The CDR3 is 17 amino acids. CDR3: CASSVITNPAGTDTQYF. The CDR3 DNA reads as TGTGCCAGCAGCGTGATAACTAATCCCGCCGGCACAGATACGCAGTATTTT.

The chain has TRBV4-3 and TRBJ2-4; 9 bases line up with TRBD1. V dropped 4 bases and J dropped 4; count of bases not matched to a gene: 8. The CDR3 extends over 16 amino acids. Germline V gene data show CDR1 as LGHNA and CDR2 as YSLEER. CDR3: CASSPAPGTGKNIQYF. As DNA, the CDR3 is TGCGCCAGCAGCCCTGCCCCCGGGACAGGGAAAAACATTCAGTACTTC.

The gene calls are TRBV7-2 and TRBJ2-5; D uncertain. CDR3 length equals 13 residues. Trimming took off 5 bases at V and 3 bases at J, with 10 bases between the two ends. Germline V CDR1 and CDR2: SGHTA, FQGNSA. DNA for the CDR3: TGTGCCAGCAGCCGCACACGCGAAGAGACCCAGTACTTC. Its translation: CASSRTREETQYF.

The rearrangement uses TRBV7-2 and TRBJ1-2; 10 bases fit TRBD1. This CDR3 region has 18 residues. CDR1 SGHTA and CDR2 FQGNSA come from the germline V gene. V was clipped by 3 bases and J by 1 base; unmatched bases: 11. The CDR3 reads CASSLTGTGAAGNYGYTF. CDR3 DNA sequence: TGTGCCAGCAGCTTGACCGGGACAGGGGCCGCGGGTAACTATGGCTACACCTTC.

CDR3 amino acids: CASSKTELSAEAFF. The CDR3, as DNA: TGTGCCAGTAGTAAGACGGAGCTCAGCGCTGAAGCTTTCTTT. This chain connects TRBV19 to TRBJ1-1; D is undetermined. CDR1 LNHDA and CDR2 SQIVND come from the germline V gene (reference sequence). CDR3 size: 14 residues. V was cut by 4 bases and J by 6 bases, with 15 bases left in between.

This clone was observed a handful of times. The chain couples TRBV6-2 or TRBV6-3 to TRBJ1-5, with a weak D call TRBD1 (6 bases). The V end was cut by 5 bases, the J end by 7 bases, with 15 bases between. The germline V gene has CDR1 MNHEY and CDR2 SVGEGT. CDR3 size: 14 residues. CDR3 sequence reads: CASSTTGFGQPQHF. CDR3 bases: TGTGCCAGCAGTACAACAGGGTTCGGGCAGCCCCAGCATTTT.

This rearrangement joins TRBV19 to TRBJ1-1; 10 nucleotides align to TRBD1. From germline, CDR1 is LNHDA and CDR2 SQIVND (reference sequence). V dropped 7 bases and J dropped 12; count of bases not matched to a gene: 8. The CDR3 has 12 amino acids. The CDR3, as DNA: TGTGCCAGTATCGGACAGGGGGGAGGGTCTTTCTTT. It translates to CASIGQGGGSFF.

CDR3 sequence (DNA): TGTGCCAGCTCACCAGTCCAGGGGGCCCGGAACACTGAAGCTTTCTTT. This translates into CASSPVQGARNTEAFF. The rearrangement links TRBV18 to TRBJ1-1, with TRBD1 matching over 8 bases. The germline V gene encodes CDR1 KGHSH and CDR2 LQKENI. The CDR3 covers 16 residues. Germline trimming cut 2 bases from V and 1 base from J; bases unmatched to any gene: 6. Drawing the rest from reference TRBV18 and TRBJ1-1, the complete variable domain is NAGVMQNPRHLVRRRGQEARLRCSPMKGHSHVYWYRQLPEEGLKFMVYLQKENIIDESGMPKERFSAEFPKEGPSILRIQQVVRGDSAAYFCASSPVQGARNTEAFFGQGTRLTVV.

In nucleotides, the CDR3 is TGCAGCGCCGCCTCGGGGGGAGGCACAGATACGCAGTATTTT. As protein: CSAASGGGTDTQYF. The chain carries TRBV29-1 and TRBJ2-3, with TRBD2 identical over 7 bases. The germline V gene encodes CDR1 SQVTM and CDR2 ANQGSEA. Trimming at V came to 7 bases and at J to 1 base, leaving 8 bases not matched to a gene. The length of the CDR3 is 14 residues.

This chain uses TRBV11-3 with TRBJ1-4; 7 positions match TRBD1. The germline V gene encodes CDR1 SGHNT and CDR2 YENEEA. The CDR3 is 14 residues long. Trimming removed 4 bases from V and 4 bases from J; junction bases left unmatched: 3. As DNA, the CDR3 is TGTGCCAGCAGCTCAGGGGGTAGTAATGAAAAACTGTTTTTT. It encodes CASSSGGSNEKLFF.

The gene calls are TRBV5-4 and TRBJ1-1, with 7 bases lining up with TRBD1. Germline values: CDR1 SGHNT, CDR2 YYREEE (reference sequence). CDR3 size: 16 residues. With V trimmed by 6 bases and J by 0 bases, 11 bases remained unmatched. The chain's CDR3 is CASTGDTGVMNTEAFF. As DNA, the CDR3 is TGTGCCAGCACCGGGGATACAGGGGTGATGAACACTGAAGCTTTCTTT.

The J gene is TRBJ2-3, the V gene TRBV29-1, with D perhaps TRBD1 (6 bases). V lost 6 bases and J lost 0, with 10 bases in between. CDR1 is SQVTM, CDR2 ANQGSEA, per germline. The CDR3 is 13 residues long. CDR3 sequence: CSVRGHSTDTQYF. The CDR3, as DNA: TGCAGCGTCAGGGGACATAGCACAGATACGCAGTATTTT.

J is TRBJ2-5 and V is TRBV18; 9 bases fit TRBD1. The CDR3 has 14 amino acids. Looked up from germline, CDR1 is KGHSH and CDR2 is LQKENI. Trimming took 4 bases from V and 5 from J; bases not matched to a gene: 5. As DNA, the CDR3 is TGTGCCAGCTCACTAAACAGGGGGCGCGAGACCCAGTACTTC. Its protein is CASSLNRGRETQYF.

The rearrangement uses TRBV5-1 and TRBJ2-7; TRBD1 aligns across 8 bases. The germline CDR1 and CDR2 sequences are SGHRS and YFSETQ. The CDR3 is 14 residues long. With V trimmed by 2 bases and J by 3 bases, 4 bases remained unmatched. The CDR3 sequence is CASSFGQGSYEQYF. The CDR3 coding sequence is TGCGCCAGCAGCTTCGGACAGGGTAGCTACGAGCAGTACTTC.